This T cell receptor (beta chain) was profiled in a study of blood T cell repertoires in COVID-19. In the study overall: Specimens from acute and convalescent COVID-19 originated in the United States, Italy and Spain. T cells, B-cell-depleted T cells, or PBMCs provided the cDNA or gDNA that served as material.

As handled by the study authors: Quantification of nucleated cells was approximated via reference gene primer amplification. This table comes from immunoSEQ multiplex PCR, and its TCRdb copy is limited to in-frame clones, with some not included. V and J calls plus clone size are reproduced from that table; the DNA served to infer D and trimming. Among about 74,000 clones listed, over 70% were seen once. Unmatched junction bases numbered 2, after V lost 0 bases and J lost 6 bases. Germline loops: CDR1 MNHNS, CDR2 SASEGT. The CDR3 has 13 amino acids. Input material: peripheral blood. The rearrangement uses TRBV6-1 and TRBJ2-7; 7 bases match TRBD1. The receptor was isolated from a man between 65 and 85 years old with acute or convalescent COVID-19. The CDR3 DNA is TGTGCCAGCAGTGAAGCGAGGGGGCGCGAGCAGTACTTC. Its protein is CASSEARGREQYF.